This record concerns one T cell receptor beta chain sequence. The CDR3 is 14 amino acids. The ends were cut back, 6 bases at V and 1 base at J, with 13 bases in the middle. Germline CDR1 DFQATT, CDR2 SNEGSKA (reference sequence). The data originate from a study of T cells in Graves' hyperthyroidism and ophthalmopathy. Study-level information: Peripheral blood samples were taken at initial diagnosis, prior to any treatment.

TCR beta CDR3 regions were amplified from RNA. In the first-round RT-PCR of the TCR CDR3, the HTBI primer set was used. TCRdb re-derived calls from the multiplex PCR reads in MiXCR, one entry per CDR3 protein. The sample consists of about 560,000 distinct CDR3 sequences, 15% to 20% of them appearing once. The chain employs TRBV20-1 and TRBJ1-3; the D is unclear. Sequenced sample: blood. The TCR originated in a woman between 18 and 29 years old with Graves' hyperthyroidism. CDR3 amino acids: CSAQIEGSGNTIYF. The CDR3 nucleotides are TGCAGTGCCCAAATTGAGGGTTCTGGAAACACCATATATTTT.